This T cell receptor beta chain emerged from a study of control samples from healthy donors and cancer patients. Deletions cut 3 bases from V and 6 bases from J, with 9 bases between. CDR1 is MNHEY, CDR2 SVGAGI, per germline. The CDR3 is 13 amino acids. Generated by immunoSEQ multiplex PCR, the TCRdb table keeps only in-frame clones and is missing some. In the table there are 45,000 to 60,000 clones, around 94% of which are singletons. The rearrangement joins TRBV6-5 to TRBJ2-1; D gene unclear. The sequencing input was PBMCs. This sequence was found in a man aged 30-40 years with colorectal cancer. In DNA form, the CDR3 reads TGTGCCAGCAGTTATGGGTACAGCAATGAGCAGTTCTTC. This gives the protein CASSYGYSNEQFF.